These 14 T cell receptor beta chains were all obtained from the same sample, sequenced in a study of patients and donors after allogeneic stem cell transplantation. TCRdb recomputed calls from the RT-PCR reads with MiXCR, one row per CDR3 protein. Among about 110,000 distinct CDR3 sequences, 35% were seen once, and the ten largest hold about 27%. Input material: blood, either unsorted or a sorted T cell fraction (not recorded which). All receptors come from a human donor who was either an allogeneic HSCT recipient or a stem cell or donor lymphocyte infusion donor (not recorded which). It is not recorded whose cells these are; they may come from a transplant donor.

The chain couples TRBV20-1 to TRBJ2-1; D could derive from TRBD1 or TRBD2 (5 bases each). V was pared by 3 bases and J by 5 bases, with 14 bases between. This CDR3 is built from 14 residues. Germline-derived CDR1 and CDR2 are DFQATT and SNEGSKA (reference sequence). The CDR3 spells CSARPPGPHNEQFF. The CDR3 region has the DNA TGCAGTGCTAGGCCTCCGGGACCGCACAATGAGCAGTTCTTC.

The chain combines TRBV12-3 or TRBV12-4 with TRBJ1-2; D not resolved. Between the trimmed V and J ends, which lost 1 base and 5 bases, there was a span of 5 bases. There are 12 residues in the CDR3. In DNA form, the CDR3 reads TGTGCCAGCAGTTTAGGACGGTATGGCTACACCTTC. Its protein is CASSLGRYGYTF.

This chain joins TRBV27 and TRBJ1-3; TRBD1 might be the D (6 bases). This CDR3 has 15 amino acids. V lost 6 bases to trimming and J lost 0 bases, with 12 bases between them. CDR1 is MNHEY and CDR2 is SMNVEV in the germline V gene (reference sequence). The DNA of the CDR3 is TGTGCCAGCAGAGCGCGGACAGACTCTGGAAACACCATATATTTT. This gives the protein CASRARTDSGNTIYF.

The chain has TRBV12-3 or TRBV12-4 and TRBJ1-5; D is uncertain. V was pared by 3 bases and J by 1 base, with 19 bases between. The CDR3 loop spans 18 amino acids. The DNA for the CDR3 is TGTGCCAGCAGTTTCGGAAGGCGGGCGGGCTCCAGCAATCAGCCCCAGCATTTT. Protein product: CASSFGRRAGSSNQPQHF.

This clonotype occurred a few times. The chain couples TRBV18 to TRBJ1-1; no definite D call. Germline lookup yields CDR1 KGHSH and CDR2 LQKENI. V lost 3 bases to trimming and J lost 0 bases, with 11 bases between them. The CDR3 is made up of 15 amino acids. CDR3 loop: CASSPLTLMNTEAFF. The CDR3 DNA reads as TGTGCCAGCTCACCGCTGACACTAATGAACACTGAAGCTTTCTTT.

This chain joins TRBV3-1 and TRBJ2-5; 8 positions agree with TRBD2. CDR1 is LGHDT and CDR2 is YNNKEL in the germline V gene (reference sequence). The CDR3 totals 13 residues. V trimming: 4 bases; J trimming: 6 bases; junction bases outside the gene matches: 4. CDR3 nucleotides: TGTGCCAGCAGCCGTAGCGGGATGCAGACCCAGTACTTC. The encoded protein is CASSRSGMQTQYF.

The chain links TRBV7-8 to TRBJ1-2; the D gene is possibly TRBD1 (6 bases). The CDR3 runs to 15 residues. V dropped 1 base and J dropped 4 bases, with 13 bases sitting between them. Germline CDR1 and CDR2: SGHVS and FQNEAQ. In nucleotides, the CDR3 is TGTGCCAGCAGCTTAGGGGGGGCCGTCTCCTATGGCTACACCTTC. Translation: CASSLGGAVSYGYTF.

This clonotype was detected a few times. V gene TRBV7-2 combines with J gene TRBJ2-3, with 7 bases that match TRBD2. The CDR3 runs 15 residues. The germline CDR1 and CDR2 sequences are SGHTA and FQGNSA. J was trimmed by 2 bases and V by 6 bases; bases with no gene match: 8. CDR3 amino acids: CASRTSTGDTDTQYF. The CDR3 DNA reads TGTGCCAGCAGGACTAGCACGGGAGACACAGATACGCAGTATTTT.

This clonotype was found a few times. V usage is TRBV4-3 and J usage is TRBJ2-7; the match to TRBD2 covers 7 bases. The length of the CDR3 is 17 residues. The germline gives CDR1 LGHNA, CDR2 YSLEER. J was trimmed by 6 bases and V by 0 bases; bases with no gene match: 14. CDR3 nucleotide sequence: TGCGCCAGCAGCCAAGATCCACCAGCGGGGCAACTTTCCGAGCAGTACTTC. Residues: CASSQDPPAGQLSEQYF.

This chain uses TRBV7-8 with TRBJ2-1; 9 bases fit TRBD2. Germline CDR1 and CDR2: SGHVS and FQNEAQ. The CDR3 runs to 18 residues. V was pared by 2 bases and J by 7 bases, with 15 bases of the junction left unmatched. The CDR3 sequence is CASSLFRAGGPPRNEQFF. The CDR3 region has the DNA TGTGCCAGCAGCTTATTCCGGGCGGGAGGGCCTCCGCGGAATGAGCAGTTCTTC.

This chain connects TRBV28 to TRBJ1-4; 8 positions match TRBD1. Germline values: CDR1 MDHEN, CDR2 SYDVKM. The CDR3 contains 15 residues. V gave up 8 bases and J gave up 8 bases; unmatched junction bases: 13. The CDR3 DNA follows: TGTGCCAGCGGGGGCTTTTGGGGACAGGACGAAAAACTGTTTTTT. Translation: CASGGFWGQDEKLFF.

This chain joins TRBV20-1 and TRBJ1-6, with TRBD1 as a possible D gene (6 bases). CDR1 DFQATT and CDR2 SNEGSKA come from the germline V gene (reference sequence). V was cut by 6 bases and J by 9 bases, with 18 bases left in between. CDR3 length: 14 residues. The CDR3 DNA reads as TGCAGTGCAAACCCACAGGGTCTAGGTTCACCCCTCCACTTT. Translation gives CSANPQGLGSPLHF.

This clonotype was picked up a small number of times. The chain carries TRBV15 and TRBJ2-7, with D uncertain. V lost 1 base and J 0 bases, leaving 10 bases between the germline ends. The CDR3 spans 15 residues. The germline V gene encodes CDR1 LNHNV and CDR2 YYDKDF (reference sequence). In DNA form, the CDR3 reads TGTGCCACCAGCAGAGGGGGTACTTCCTCCTACGAGCAGTACTTC. Its protein product is CATSRGGTSSYEQYF. Variable domain in full (rest from reference TRBV15 and TRBJ2-7): DAMVIQNPRYQVTQFGKPVTLSCSQTLNHNVMYWYQQKSSQAPKLLFHYYDKDFNNEADTPDNFQSRRPNTSFCFLDIRSPGLGDTAMYLCATSRGGTSSYEQYFGPGTRLTVT.

The genes are TRBV14 and TRBJ1-2, with D maybe TRBD1 (5 bases). Trimming took 3 bases from V and 8 from J, leaving 10 bases between them. Germline V gene lookup returns CDR1 SGHDN and CDR2 FVKESK. The CDR3 is made up of 12 amino acids. CDR3 sequence: CASSHRGTGYTF. The CDR3 DNA reads as TGTGCCAGCAGCCATAGAGGGACGGGCTACACCTTC.